This is a list of T cell receptor beta chains from one sample in a study of T cell changes during pregnancy in multiple sclerosis. Data came from immunoSEQ multiplex PCR; TCRdb stores just in-frame clones and leaves some out. Of over 80,000 clones in the sample, around 93% are singletons; the top ten hold 1.4%. Source: peripheral blood, taken in the third trimester of pregnancy. These receptors were collected from a female donor in good health, enrolled as a control in a pregnancy study. The CDR3 runs from the conserved cysteine through the conserved F or W. The order of the fields is D gene, J gene, V gene, clone size, CDR3 protein, CDR3 DNA. D genes are given only for firm matches. Only some rows state a clone size, as once, few, many or a class for expanded clones.

>.|TRBJ2-7|TRBV29-1|.
CSVVGGALYEQYF
TGCAGCGTTGTAGGCGGGGCCCTCTACGAGCAGTACTTC
>TRBD1|TRBJ1-5|TRBV6-1|.
CASRGTGSSNQPQHF
TGTGCCAGCCGGGGGACAGGGTCTAGCAATCAGCCCCAGCATTTT
>TRBD2|TRBJ2-7|TRBV27|.
CASSLRSGRPLSYEQYF
TGTGCCAGCAGTTTAAGGAGCGGGAGGCCCTTGTCCTACGAGCAGTACTTC
>TRBD1|TRBJ1-5|TRBV7-8|.
CASSPIGQGGSNQPQHF
TGTGCCAGCAGCCCAATAGGACAGGGTGGATCCAATCAGCCCCAGCATTTT
>.|TRBJ2-5|TRBV6-1|.
CASSEARQGLTQYF
TGTGCCAGCAGTGAAGCGCGACAGGGACTTACCCAGTACTTC
>TRBD1|TRBJ1-5|TRBV5-5|once
CASSPGQGEHF
TGTGCCAGCAGCCCAGGACAGGGTGAGCATTTT
>TRBD2|TRBJ2-2|TRBV2|.
CATAASGSTGELFF
TGTGCCACCGCCGCTAGCGGGAGTACCGGGGAGCTGTTTTTT
>TRBD2|TRBJ2-1|TRBV6-5|once
CASSRDYNNNNEQFF
TGTGCCAGCAGTCGGGACTATAATAATAACAATGAGCAGTTCTTC
>TRBD1|TRBJ2-7|TRBV6-4|.
CASSSKTGTGLYF
TGTGCCAGCAGTTCTAAAACCGGGACAGGGCTATACTTC
>TRBD2|TRBJ2-7|TRBV28|.
CASSRLAGSYEQYF
TGTGCCAGCAGCCGACTAGCGGGGTCCTACGAGCAGTACTTC
>TRBD2|TRBJ2-7|TRBV4-1|.
CASSQGGLAGEGEQYF
TGCGCCAGCAGCCAAGGGGGGCTAGCGGGAGAGGGGGAGCAGTACTTC
>.|TRBJ1-1|TRBV19|.
CASSIKHPGNTEAFF
TGTGCCAGTAGTATCAAACATCCAGGGAACACTGAAGCTTTCTTT
>TRBD2|TRBJ2-7|TRBV5-8|.
CASSLRTSGRDEQYF
TGTGCCAGCAGCCTGCGGACTAGCGGGAGGGACGAGCAGTACTTC
>.|TRBJ2-2|TRBV5-1|.
CASSLSRLNTGELFF
TGCGCCAGCAGCTTGAGCAGACTGAACACCGGGGAGCTGTTTTTT
>.|TRBJ2-1|TRBV7-2|.
CASSFSLGPFF
TGTGCCAGCAGCTTCTCACTGGGGCCGTTCTTC
>TRBD1|TRBJ1-4|TRBV5-4|.
CASSRGTGAGTNEKLFF
TGTGCCAGCAGCAGGGGGACAGGGGCAGGAACTAATGAAAAACTGTTTTTT
>.|TRBJ1-5|TRBV19|.
CASNGQNNQPQHF
TGTGCCAGTAACGGACAGAACAATCAGCCCCAGCATTTT